This TCR beta chain originates from a study of esophageal squamous cell carcinoma under preoperative chemotherapy. Study-wide points: Post-treatment tumor-infiltrating lymphocytes appeared partly derived from peripheral T cells migrating into the tumor. Chemotherapy was followed by significantly higher TCR diversity in peripheral T cells only, not tumor-infiltrating lymphocytes.

As for this clonotype: Its matching antigen is unknown.

This CDR3 comprises 14 residues. Trimming removed 5 bases at V and 11 bases at J, with 21 bases between. From germline, CDR1 is MNHEY and CDR2 SMNVEV (reference sequence). The time point is: before preoperative PTX-NDP chemotherapy. Patients received paclitaxel-nedaplatin as preoperative chemotherapy before surgery. TCRdb reprocessed the PCR reads via MiXCR and lists one record per CDR3 protein. The sample includes approximately 15,000 distinct CDR3 sequences, over 55% of them seen just once. The receptor was isolated from a human donor with esophageal squamous cell carcinoma. The donor label of this sample is uncertain. Sample collection was performed from a patient given preoperative chemotherapy. This chain links TRBV27 with TRBJ2-5; D possibly uses TRBD1 or TRBD2 (5 bases each). The CDR3 protein is CASSAPGAYNEQYF. The CDR3 coding sequence is TGTGCCAGCAGTGCCCCCGGGGCCTACAATGAGCAGTACTTC.